This T cell receptor beta chain was recorded in a study of blood T cell repertoires in COVID-19. Study at large: The origin of the acute and convalescent COVID-19 samples was the United States, Italy and Spain. T cells, B-cell-depleted T cells, or PBMCs provided the cDNA or gDNA that served as material.

V was trimmed by 3 bases and J by 5 bases, leaving 22 bases between them. CDR3 length equals 17 residues. Germline CDR1 is LNHDA and CDR2 is SQIVND (reference sequence). As processed by the authors: Nucleated cell number was recorded as an estimate derived from reference gene primer amplification. The method was immunoSEQ multiplex PCR; TCRdb's version includes in-frame clones alone and lacks a portion of them. The V and J calls and clone size are taken from that table; D and trimming were inferred from the DNA. The sample comprises 200,000 to 300,000 clones, around 81% of which are singletons, and 5.5% to 8% rests with the top ten.

Material for sequencing was peripheral blood. The TCR was taken from a woman aged 55-70 years with active or convalescent COVID-19. This sequence joins TRBV19 and TRBJ1-2; D gene ambiguous. The CDR3 nucleotides read TGTGCCAGTAGTATCTCGCCAGCAAGCCTAGCGGGTTATGGCTACACCTTC. Translating it yields CASSISPASLAGYGYTF.